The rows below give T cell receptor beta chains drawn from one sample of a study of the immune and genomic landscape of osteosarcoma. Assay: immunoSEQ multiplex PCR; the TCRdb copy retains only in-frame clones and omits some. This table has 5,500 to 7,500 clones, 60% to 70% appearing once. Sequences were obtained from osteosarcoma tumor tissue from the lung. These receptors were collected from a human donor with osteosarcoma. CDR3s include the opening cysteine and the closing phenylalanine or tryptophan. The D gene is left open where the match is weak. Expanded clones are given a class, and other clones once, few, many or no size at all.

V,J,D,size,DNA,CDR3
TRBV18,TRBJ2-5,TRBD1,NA,TGTGCCAGCTCCACTTCCCGACAGGGAAGTTATAAGCTAGCCGAAGAGACCCAGTACTTC,CASSTSRQGSYKLAEETQYF
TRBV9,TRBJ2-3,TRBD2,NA,TGTGCCAGCAGCCCCCGGGGGGGGGCCCTAGACACAGATACGCAGTATTTT,CASSPRGGALDTDTQYF
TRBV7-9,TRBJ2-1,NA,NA,TGTGCCAGCAGCGACGGCCCCGTTTTTAAGGATGAGCAGTTCTTC,CASSDGPVFKDEQFF
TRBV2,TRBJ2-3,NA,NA,TGTGCCAGCAGTTCTCCGACAGGATCCACAGATACGCAGTATTTT,CASSSPTGSTDTQYF
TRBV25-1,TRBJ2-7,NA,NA,TGTGCCAGCAGCAGGACCTACGAGCAGTACTTC,CASSRTYEQYF
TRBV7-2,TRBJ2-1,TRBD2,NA,TGTGCCAGCACCCTAGCGGGGGGGCCATTAAATGAGCAGTTCTTC,CASTLAGGPLNEQFF
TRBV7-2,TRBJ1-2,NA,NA,TGTGCCAGCAGCTTAGTACCCTACCCCTCGGACAGAGCTAACTATGGCTACACCTTC,CASSLVPYPSDRANYGYTF
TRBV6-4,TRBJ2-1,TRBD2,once,TGTGCCAGCAGTGACCGACTAGCGGGAGGGTCTGAGCAGTTCTTC,CASSDRLAGGSEQFF
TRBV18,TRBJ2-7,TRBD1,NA,TGTGCCAGCTCACCACCGGAGACAGGGGGCTCGTACGAGCAGTACTTC,CASSPPETGGSYEQYF
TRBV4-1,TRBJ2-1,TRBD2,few,TGCGCCAGCAGCCAAGACGGGACTAGCGGGCCCTATGAGCAGTTCTTC,CASSQDGTSGPYEQFF
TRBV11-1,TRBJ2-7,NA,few,TGTGCCAGCAGCTTAGGCGCTGTGGGCGTGGAGCAGTACTTC,CASSLGAVGVEQYF
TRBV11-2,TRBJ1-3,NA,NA,TGTGCCAGCAGCCCAGGAGGGGGATCGGCTGGAAACACCATATATTTT,CASSPGGGSAGNTIYF
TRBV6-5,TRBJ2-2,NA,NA,TGTGCCAGCAGAATGCAGGGGAAGGCCGGGGAGCTGTTTTTT,CASRMQGKAGELFF
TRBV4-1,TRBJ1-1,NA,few,TGCGCCAGCAGCCAAGCCCCGATTCCGAACACTGAAGCTTTCTTT,CASSQAPIPNTEAFF
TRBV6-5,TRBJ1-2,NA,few,TGTGCCAGCAGTTCCAACCAGGGGAACTATGGCTACACCTTC,CASSSNQGNYGYTF
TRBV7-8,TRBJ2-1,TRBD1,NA,TGTGCCAGCAGCTTCCCCGGAGGGACAGGGAGGTTGAATGAGCAGTTCTTC,CASSFPGGTGRLNEQFF